Listed below are T cell receptor beta chains from one sample, sequenced in a study of T cell changes during pregnancy in multiple sclerosis. The table came from immunoSEQ multiplex PCR; TCRdb's copy has only in-frame clones and leaves some out. This sample yields around 69,000 clones, of which roughly 90% are seen a single time; roughly 1.4% belongs to the top ten. Sequenced here: peripheral blood, sampled in the third trimester of pregnancy. All receptors derive from a female donor with multiple sclerosis, enrolled in a pregnancy study. CDR3s include the opening cysteine and the closing phenylalanine or tryptophan. D genes are given only for firm matches. Part of the rows lack a size; the others show once, few, many or a class for expanded clones.

V: TRBV30; D: TRBD2; size: -; J: TRBJ2-1; DNA: TGTGCCTGGAGTCTAGGGCTAGCGGCCTACAATGAGCAGTTCTTC; CDR3: CAWSLGLAAYNEQFF
V: TRBV4-3; D: TRBD1; size: -; J: TRBJ1-2; DNA: TGCGCCAGCAGCCAAACTATCGGGACAGGGTATGGCTACACCTTC; CDR3: CASSQTIGTGYGYTF
V: TRBV19; D: TRBD1; size: -; J: TRBJ1-6; DNA: TGTGCCAGTGGCCAAACAGGGGGCTATTCACCCCTCCACTTT; CDR3: CASGQTGGYSPLHF
V: TRBV7-9; D: -; size: -; J: TRBJ2-3; DNA: TGTGCCAGCAGCGAGGGGCCTATCGGGGGTACGCAGTATTTT; CDR3: CASSEGPIGGTQYF
V: TRBV2; D: -; size: -; J: TRBJ1-4; DNA: TGTGCCAGCAGGGGAACCGGGACTTTAGTGTTTTTT; CDR3: CASRGTGTLVFF
V: TRBV4-2; D: TRBD2; size: -; J: TRBJ2-7; DNA: TGTGCCAGCAGCCAAGGAGCTAGCGGGGGGGTGTCCTACGAGCAGTACTTC; CDR3: CASSQGASGGVSYEQYF
V: TRBV7-8; D: -; size: -; J: TRBJ2-5; DNA: TGTGCCAGCAGCTTAGACAGGGTGAAGGAGACCCAGTACTTC; CDR3: CASSLDRVKETQYF
V: TRBV10-3; D: TRBD1; size: -; J: TRBJ1-1; DNA: TGTGCCATCAATACAGGGGGCACTGAAGCTTTCTTT; CDR3: CAINTGGTEAFF
V: TRBV13; D: -; size: -; J: TRBJ2-4; DNA: TGTGCCAGCAGCTTAGGCCTACAGGGCGAGTACTTC; CDR3: CASSLGLQGEYF
V: TRBV7-8; D: TRBD2; size: -; J: TRBJ2-5; DNA: TGTGCCAGCAGCTTGGGTAGCGGGGGGGGAGAGACCCAGTACTTC; CDR3: CASSLGSGGGETQYF
V: TRBV18; D: TRBD2; size: -; J: TRBJ2-7; DNA: TGTGCCAGCCGGCCGCTCCCGGGACTAGGCTCCTACGAGCAGTACTTC; CDR3: CASRPLPGLGSYEQYF
V: TRBV27; D: -; size: -; J: TRBJ1-1; DNA: TGTGCCAGCAGTTTTCTACCCGGACAGAGGAGTTACACTGAAGCTTTCTTT; CDR3: CASSFLPGQRSYTEAFF
V: TRBV11-3; D: -; size: -; J: TRBJ2-7; DNA: TGTGCCAGCAGCAAACACGACAGCTACGAGCAGTACTTC; CDR3: CASSKHDSYEQYF
V: TRBV10-3; D: -; size: -; J: TRBJ1-5; DNA: TGTGCCATCAGTGAAGGGCAGGGAGGCGGTCAGCCCCAGCATTTT; CDR3: CAISEGQGGGQPQHF
V: TRBV1; D: -; size: -; J: TRBJ2-5; DNA: TGCACCAGCAACAAGGAAATAACTAGCGGTCAAGAGACCCAGTACTTC; CDR3: CTSNKEITSGQETQYF
V: TRBV5-1; D: TRBD1; size: -; J: TRBJ1-3; DNA: TGCGCCAGCAGCTGGGGACTTAGGGGACAGCGCTCTGGAAACACCATATATTTT; CDR3: CASSWGLRGQRSGNTIYF
V: TRBV19; D: -; size: -; J: TRBJ1-1; DNA: TGTGCCAGTAGTATTACATTTCCCCCACCAAACACTGAAGCTTTCTTT; CDR3: CASSITFPPPNTEAFF
V: TRBV5-4; D: TRBD1; size: -; J: TRBJ2-7; DNA: TGTGCCACGGGACAGGGAAGGCTGAGGAGCTCCTACGAGCAGTACTTC; CDR3: CATGQGRLRSSYEQYF
V: TRBV10-3; D: -; size: -; J: TRBJ1-1; DNA: TGTGCCATCAGGCACAGGGTTAGGAACACTGAAGCTTTCTTT; CDR3: CAIRHRVRNTEAFF
V: TRBV7-9; D: -; size: -; J: TRBJ2-7; DNA: TGTGCCAGCAGCCCGGGATGGGGGGACGAGCAGTACTTC; CDR3: CASSPGWGDEQYF
V: TRBV19; D: -; size: -; J: TRBJ1-1; DNA: TGTGCCAGTAGTATCGGCAGGTACACTGAAGCTTTCTTT; CDR3: CASSIGRYTEAFF
V: TRBV2; D: TRBD1; size: -; J: TRBJ2-3; DNA: TGTGCCAGCAGGAGGGACAGGGGGCGGGATACGCAGTATTTT; CDR3: CASRRDRGRDTQYF
V: TRBV25-1; D: -; size: -; J: TRBJ1-4; DNA: TGTGCCAGCAGCGCACAGGCAACTAATGAAAAACTGTTTTTT; CDR3: CASSAQATNEKLFF
V: TRBV19; D: -; size: -; J: TRBJ1-1; DNA: TGTGCCAGTAGTATTCGAGCAGGAGGGGCCACTGAAGCTTTCTTT; CDR3: CASSIRAGGATEAFF
V: TRBV11-2; D: -; size: -; J: TRBJ2-5; DNA: TGTGCCAGCAGCTTATTTGGGCGCCGCGAGACCCAGTACTTC; CDR3: CASSLFGRRETQYF
V: TRBV4-3; D: TRBD1; size: -; J: TRBJ1-2; DNA: TGCGCCAGCAGCCATCCCTCCGGGACAGGGATCTATGGCTACACCTTC; CDR3: CASSHPSGTGIYGYTF
V: TRBV5-1; D: -; size: few; J: TRBJ2-1; DNA: TGCGCCAGCAGCTTCGGCCAGGGCAATGAGCAGTTCTTC; CDR3: CASSFGQGNEQFF
V: TRBV21-1; D: -; size: -; J: TRBJ2-1; DNA: TGTGCCAGCAGCAAAGTCAGACCTGAGGGTTTCCCCTACAATGAGCAGTTCTTC; CDR3: CASSKVRPEGFPYNEQFF
V: TRBV4-1; D: -; size: -; J: TRBJ2-3; DNA: TGCGCCAGCAGCCCGTATTTAGGGGGGGCCGGAGATACGCAGTATTTT; CDR3: CASSPYLGGAGDTQYF
V: TRBV7-9; D: -; size: -; J: TRBJ2-2; DNA: TGTGCCAGCAGCTTAGTCAGGGTTGACACCGGGGAGCTGTTTTTT; CDR3: CASSLVRVDTGELFF
V: TRBV5-6; D: -; size: -; J: TRBJ1-2; DNA: TGTGCCAGCAGCTTCGGAGCCTTCTATGGCTACACCTTC; CDR3: CASSFGAFYGYTF
V: TRBV5-1; D: -; size: -; J: TRBJ2-7; DNA: TGCGCCAGCAGCGTAACATTCCGAAGCGAGCAGTACTTC; CDR3: CASSVTFRSEQYF
V: TRBV9; D: TRBD2; size: -; J: TRBJ2-1; DNA: TGTGCCAGCAGCGGTCTTAGCGGGGGGCGAGGCTCCTACAATGAGCAGTTCTTC; CDR3: CASSGLSGGRGSYNEQFF
V: TRBV7-8; D: TRBD1; size: -; J: TRBJ1-1; DNA: TGTGCCAGCAGCTTATGGACAGGGGGGGGCACTGAAGCTTTCTTT; CDR3: CASSLWTGGGTEAFF
V: TRBV5-6; D: -; size: -; J: TRBJ1-2; DNA: TGTGCCAGCAGCCCCCCCTCTACACAGAACTATGGCTACACCTTC; CDR3: CASSPPSTQNYGYTF
V: TRBV6-5; D: TRBD2; size: -; J: TRBJ2-1; DNA: TGTGCCAGCAGTTACTCGGCGGGGGGGACCTACAATGAGCAGTTCTTC; CDR3: CASSYSAGGTYNEQFF
V: TRBV6-6; D: -; size: -; J: TRBJ1-2; DNA: TGTGCCAGCAGTTTGCAGGGGAAGGGCTATGGCTACACCTTC; CDR3: CASSLQGKGYGYTF
V: TRBV4-1; D: -; size: -; J: TRBJ1-4; DNA: TGCGCCAGCAGCCAAGTAACAGGGAGCCTTAATGAAAAACTGTTTTTT; CDR3: CASSQVTGSLNEKLFF
V: TRBV10-3; D: -; size: -; J: TRBJ1-2; DNA: TGTGCCATCGAAGGTTCAGGGCCGGATGGCTACACCTTC; CDR3: CAIEGSGPDGYTF
V: TRBV6-6; D: TRBD1; size: once; J: TRBJ2-1; DNA: TGTGCCAGCAGTAGACAGGGTAGCGAGCAGTTCTTC; CDR3: CASSRQGSEQFF
V: TRBV9; D: TRBD1; size: -; J: TRBJ2-7; DNA: TGTGCCAGCAGCGTCGGACAGGGGGCTTGGGAGCAGTACTTC; CDR3: CASSVGQGAWEQYF
V: TRBV5-4; D: TRBD1; size: -; J: TRBJ1-1; DNA: TGTGCCAGCAGGAGGACAGGGGGGAAGACTGAAGCTTTCTTT; CDR3: CASRRTGGKTEAFF